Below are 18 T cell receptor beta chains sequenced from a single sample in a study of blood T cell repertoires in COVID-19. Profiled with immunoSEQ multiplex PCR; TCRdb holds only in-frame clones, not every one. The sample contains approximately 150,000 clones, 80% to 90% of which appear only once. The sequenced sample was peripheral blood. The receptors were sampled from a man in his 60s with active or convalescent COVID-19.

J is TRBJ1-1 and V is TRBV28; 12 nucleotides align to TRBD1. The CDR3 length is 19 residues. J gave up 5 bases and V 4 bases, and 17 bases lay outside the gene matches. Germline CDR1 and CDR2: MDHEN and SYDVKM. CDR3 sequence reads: CASSSTFPPGQGARTEAFF. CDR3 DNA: TGTGCCAGCAGTTCCACATTCCCCCCGGGACAGGGGGCGAGAACTGAAGCTTTCTTT.

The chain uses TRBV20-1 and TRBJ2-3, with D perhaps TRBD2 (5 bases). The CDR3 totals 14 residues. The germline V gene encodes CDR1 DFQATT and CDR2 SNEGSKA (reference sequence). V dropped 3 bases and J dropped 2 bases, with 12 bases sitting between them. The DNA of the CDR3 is TGCAGTGCTAGTACCAGCGGCTCCACAGATACGCAGTATTTT. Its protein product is CSASTSGSTDTQYF.

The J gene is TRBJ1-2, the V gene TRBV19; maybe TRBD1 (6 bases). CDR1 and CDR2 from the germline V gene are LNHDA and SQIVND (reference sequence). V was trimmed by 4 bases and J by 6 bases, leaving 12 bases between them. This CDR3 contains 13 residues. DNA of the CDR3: TGTGCCAGTAGTACCCGGGACAAACATGGCTACACCTTC. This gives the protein CASSTRDKHGYTF.

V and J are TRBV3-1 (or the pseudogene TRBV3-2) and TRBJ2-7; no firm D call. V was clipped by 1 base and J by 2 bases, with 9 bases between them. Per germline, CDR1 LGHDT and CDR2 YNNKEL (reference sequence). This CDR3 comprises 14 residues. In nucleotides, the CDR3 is TGTGCCAGCAGCCAAGCCCCGGTTGCCTACGAGCAGTACTTC. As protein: CASSQAPVAYEQYF.

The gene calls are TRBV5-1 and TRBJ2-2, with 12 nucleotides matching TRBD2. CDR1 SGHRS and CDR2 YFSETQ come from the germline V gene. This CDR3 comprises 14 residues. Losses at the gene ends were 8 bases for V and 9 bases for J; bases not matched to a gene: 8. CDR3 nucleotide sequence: TGCGCCAGTACTAGACTAGCGGGAGACCGGGAGCTGTTTTTT. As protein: CASTRLAGDRELFF.

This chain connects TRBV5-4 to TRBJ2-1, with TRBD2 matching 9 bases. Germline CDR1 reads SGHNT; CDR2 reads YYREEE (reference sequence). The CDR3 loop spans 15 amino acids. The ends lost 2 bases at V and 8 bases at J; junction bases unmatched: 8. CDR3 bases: TGTGCCAGCAGCTTAGGCGGGAGGGCCTTCGATGAGCAGTTCTTC. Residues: CASSLGGRAFDEQFF.

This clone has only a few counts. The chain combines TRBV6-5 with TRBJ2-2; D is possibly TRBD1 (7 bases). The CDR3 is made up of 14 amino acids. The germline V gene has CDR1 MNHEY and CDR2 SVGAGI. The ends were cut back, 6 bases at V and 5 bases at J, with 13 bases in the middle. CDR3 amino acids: CASRVSGGTGELFF. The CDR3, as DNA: TGTGCCAGCAGGGTTTCAGGGGGGACCGGGGAGCTGTTTTTT.

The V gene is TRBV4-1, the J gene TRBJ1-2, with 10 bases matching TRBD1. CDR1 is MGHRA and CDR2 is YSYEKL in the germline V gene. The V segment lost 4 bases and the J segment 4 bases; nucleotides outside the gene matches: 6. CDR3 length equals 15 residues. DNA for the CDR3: TGCGCCAGCAGCCCCGGGACAGGGGTCGCCTATGGCTACACCTTC. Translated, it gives CASSPGTGVAYGYTF.

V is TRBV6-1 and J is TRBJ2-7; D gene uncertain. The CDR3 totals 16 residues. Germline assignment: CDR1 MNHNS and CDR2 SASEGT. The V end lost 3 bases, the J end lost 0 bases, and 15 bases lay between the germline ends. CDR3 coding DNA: TGTGCCAGCAGTGAGGTCTATACTTCAAGCTCCTACGAGCAGTACTTC. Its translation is CASSEVYTSSSYEQYF.

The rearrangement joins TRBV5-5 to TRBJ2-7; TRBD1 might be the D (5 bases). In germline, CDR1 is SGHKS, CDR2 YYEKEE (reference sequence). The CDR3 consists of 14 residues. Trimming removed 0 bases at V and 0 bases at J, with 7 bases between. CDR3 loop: CASSLGQISYEQYF. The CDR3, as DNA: TGTGCCAGCAGCTTGGGACAGATCTCCTACGAGCAGTACTTC.

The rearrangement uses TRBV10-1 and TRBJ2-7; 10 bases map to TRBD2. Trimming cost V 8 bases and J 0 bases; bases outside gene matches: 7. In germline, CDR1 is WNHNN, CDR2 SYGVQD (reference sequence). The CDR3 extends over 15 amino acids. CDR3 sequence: CASSRTSGNSYEQYF. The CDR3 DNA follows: TGCGCCAGCTCTCGGACTAGCGGTAACTCCTACGAGCAGTACTTC.

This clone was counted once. The CDR3 DNA reads as TGTGCCAGCAGCTATACTAGCGGAGCCTCCTACAATGAGCAGTTCTTC. The encoded protein is CASSYTSGASYNEQFF. The rearrangement uses TRBV11-2 and TRBJ2-1; 8 bases align to TRBD2. Germline CDR1 SGHAT, CDR2 FQNNGV. This CDR3 contains 16 residues. The J segment lost 0 bases and the V segment lost 4 bases, leaving 5 bases of the junction unmatched.

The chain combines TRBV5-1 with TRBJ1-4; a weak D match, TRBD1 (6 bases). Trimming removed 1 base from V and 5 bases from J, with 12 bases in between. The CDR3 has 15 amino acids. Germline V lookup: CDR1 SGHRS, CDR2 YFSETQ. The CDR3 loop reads CASSLSTGLNEKLFF. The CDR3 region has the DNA TGCGCCAGCAGCTTGTCGACAGGCCTGAATGAAAAACTGTTTTTT. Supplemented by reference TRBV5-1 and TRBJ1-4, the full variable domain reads KAGVTQTPRYLIKTRGQQVTLSCSPISGHRSVSWYQQTPGQGLQFLFEYFSETQRNKGNFPGRFSGRQFSNSRSEMNVSTLELGDSALYLCASSLSTGLNEKLFFGSGTQLSVL.

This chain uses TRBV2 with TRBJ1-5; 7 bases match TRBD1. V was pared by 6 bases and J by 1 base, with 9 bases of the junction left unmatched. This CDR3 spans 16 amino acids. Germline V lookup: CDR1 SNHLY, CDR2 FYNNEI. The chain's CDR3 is CASSSQQGISNQPQHF. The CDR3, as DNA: TGTGCCAGCAGCTCTCAACAGGGGATAAGCAATCAGCCCCAGCATTTT.

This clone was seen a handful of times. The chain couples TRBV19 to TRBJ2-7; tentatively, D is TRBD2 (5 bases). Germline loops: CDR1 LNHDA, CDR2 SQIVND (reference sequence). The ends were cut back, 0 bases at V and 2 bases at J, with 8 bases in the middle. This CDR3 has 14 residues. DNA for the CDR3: TGTGCCAGTAGTATAGATGCGGGTGCCTACGAGCAGTACTTC. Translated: CASSIDAGAYEQYF.

The CDR3 is CASSEWGRTNEKLFF. CDR3 DNA: TGTGCCAGCAGTGAATGGGGCAGAACTAATGAAAAACTGTTTTTT. V is TRBV25-1 and J is TRBJ1-4; possible D gene TRBD1, 5 bases. In germline, CDR1 is MGHDK, CDR2 SYGVNS. With 1 base removed from V and 1 base from J, the gap between germline ends came to 7 bases. The CDR3 sequence is 15 residues long.

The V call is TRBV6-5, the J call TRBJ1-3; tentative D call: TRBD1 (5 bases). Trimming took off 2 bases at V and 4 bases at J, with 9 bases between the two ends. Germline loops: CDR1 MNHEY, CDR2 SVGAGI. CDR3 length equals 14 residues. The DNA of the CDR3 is TGTGCCAGCAGTTACAGGGGAAGGGGAAACACCATATATTTT. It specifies CASSYRGRGNTIYF.

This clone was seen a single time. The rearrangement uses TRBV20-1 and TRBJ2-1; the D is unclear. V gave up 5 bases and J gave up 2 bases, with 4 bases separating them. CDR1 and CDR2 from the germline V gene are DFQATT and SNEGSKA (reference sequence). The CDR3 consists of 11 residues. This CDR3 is CSAPTYNEQFF. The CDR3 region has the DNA TGCAGTGCTCCCACCTACAATGAGCAGTTCTTC.